This T cell receptor (beta chain) appears in the sequencing data of a study of T cell changes during pregnancy in multiple sclerosis. Sequenced by immunoSEQ multiplex PCR; TCRdb stores in-frame clones only, minus some. This sample has some 93,000 clones, with 90% to 95% found just once. CDR1 MDHEN and CDR2 SYDVKM come from the germline V gene. This CDR3 spans 18 amino acids. The V end lost 3 bases, the J end lost 0 bases, and 18 bases lay between the germline ends. The genes are TRBV28 and TRBJ1-5, with D unclear. This material consisted of peripheral blood, taken after pregnancy. The TCR comes from a female donor in good health, enrolled as a control in a pregnancy study. CDR3 in DNA: TGTGCCAGCAGTTTCCCACTTCAATCAGGCAATAGCAATCAGCCCCAGCATTTT. Translating it yields CASSFPLQSGNSNQPQHF. The full variable domain, its missing parts supplied by reference TRBV28 and TRBJ1-5, is DVKVTQSSRYLVKRTGEKVFLECVQDMDHENMFWYRQDPGLGLRLIYFSYDVKMKEKGDIPEGYSVSREKKERFSLILESASTNQTSMYLCASSFPLQSGNSNQPQHFGDGTRLSIL.